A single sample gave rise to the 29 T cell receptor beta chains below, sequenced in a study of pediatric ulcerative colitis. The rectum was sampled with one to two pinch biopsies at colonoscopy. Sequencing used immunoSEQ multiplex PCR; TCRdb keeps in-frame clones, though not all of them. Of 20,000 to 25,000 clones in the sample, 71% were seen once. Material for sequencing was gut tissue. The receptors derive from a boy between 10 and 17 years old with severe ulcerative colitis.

The CDR3 region has the DNA TGCGCCAGCAGCTTGGCGCCGGCCGGGACAGGGGAGGGAGAGCAGTACTTC. This gives the protein CASSLAPAGTGEGEQYF. The chain has TRBV5-1 and TRBJ2-7; 10 bases agree with TRBD1. The CDR3 runs 17 residues. CDR1 SGHRS and CDR2 YFSETQ come from the germline V gene. J gave up 7 bases and V 0 bases, and 13 bases lay outside the gene matches.

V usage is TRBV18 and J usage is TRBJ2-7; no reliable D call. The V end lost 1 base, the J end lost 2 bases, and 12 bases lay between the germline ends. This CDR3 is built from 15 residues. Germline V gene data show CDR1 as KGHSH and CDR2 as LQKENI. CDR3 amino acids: CASSPLASAPYEQYF. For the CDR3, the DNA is TGTGCCAGCTCACCACTGGCCAGCGCACCCTACGAGCAGTACTTC.

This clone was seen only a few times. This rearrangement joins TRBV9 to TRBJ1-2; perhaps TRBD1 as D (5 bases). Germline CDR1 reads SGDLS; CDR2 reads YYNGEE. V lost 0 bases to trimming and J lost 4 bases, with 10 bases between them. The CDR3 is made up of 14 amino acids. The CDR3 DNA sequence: TGTGCCAGCAGCGTAGAGTCAGGGACCTATGGCTACACCTTC. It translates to CASSVESGTYGYTF.

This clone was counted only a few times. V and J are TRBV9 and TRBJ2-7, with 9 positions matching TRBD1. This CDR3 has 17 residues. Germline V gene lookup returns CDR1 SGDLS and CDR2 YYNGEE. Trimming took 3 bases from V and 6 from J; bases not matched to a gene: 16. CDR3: CASSARTRDRVVCEQYF. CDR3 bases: TGTGCCAGCAGCGCGCGGACCCGGGACAGGGTTGTCTGCGAGCAGTACTTC.

Here the CDR3 reads CASSRTRGTGVSLQPQHF. DNA of the CDR3: TGTGCCAGCAGCCGAACCCGCGGGACAGGGGTCTCTCTCCAGCCCCAGCATTTT. The chain uses TRBV7-3 and TRBJ1-5; 10 bases agree with TRBD1. Germline-derived CDR1 and CDR2 are SGHTA and FQGTGA. The CDR3 loop spans 18 amino acids. With 5 bases clipped from V and 7 bases from J, the junction kept 17 bases outside the gene matches.

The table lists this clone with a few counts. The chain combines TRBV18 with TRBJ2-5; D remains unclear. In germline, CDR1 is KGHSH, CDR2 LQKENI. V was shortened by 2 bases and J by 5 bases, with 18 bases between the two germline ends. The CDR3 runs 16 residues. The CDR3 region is CASSPGQTTATETQYF. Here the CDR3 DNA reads TGTGCCAGCTCACCAGGGCAGACAACGGCCACGGAGACCCAGTACTTC.

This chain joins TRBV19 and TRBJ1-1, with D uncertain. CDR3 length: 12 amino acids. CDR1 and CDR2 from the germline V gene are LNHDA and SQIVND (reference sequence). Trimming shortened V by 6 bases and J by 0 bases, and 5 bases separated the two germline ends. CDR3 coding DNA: TGTGCCAGTAGCTACATGAACACTGAAGCTTTCTTT. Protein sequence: CASSYMNTEAFF.

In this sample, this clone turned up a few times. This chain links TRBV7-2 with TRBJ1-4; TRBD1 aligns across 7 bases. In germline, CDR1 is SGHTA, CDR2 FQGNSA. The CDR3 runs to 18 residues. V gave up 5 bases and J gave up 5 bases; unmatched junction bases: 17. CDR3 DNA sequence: TGTGCCAGCAGCCGACTACTGACTCCGGGACAGAGGAATGAAAAACTGTTTTTT. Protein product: CASSRLLTPGQRNEKLFF.

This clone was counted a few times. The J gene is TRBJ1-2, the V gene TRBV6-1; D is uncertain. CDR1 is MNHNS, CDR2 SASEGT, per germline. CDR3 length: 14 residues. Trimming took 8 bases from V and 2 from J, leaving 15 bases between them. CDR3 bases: TGTGCCAGCTCGGACCCGTCCAGCAACTATGGCTACACCTTC. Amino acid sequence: CASSDPSSNYGYTF.

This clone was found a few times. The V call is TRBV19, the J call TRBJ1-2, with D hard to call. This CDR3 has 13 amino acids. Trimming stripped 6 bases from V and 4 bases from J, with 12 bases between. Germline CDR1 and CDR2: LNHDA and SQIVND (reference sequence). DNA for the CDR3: TGTGCCAGTAGCTCGAATCCTTTCTATGGCTACACCTTC. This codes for CASSSNPFYGYTF.

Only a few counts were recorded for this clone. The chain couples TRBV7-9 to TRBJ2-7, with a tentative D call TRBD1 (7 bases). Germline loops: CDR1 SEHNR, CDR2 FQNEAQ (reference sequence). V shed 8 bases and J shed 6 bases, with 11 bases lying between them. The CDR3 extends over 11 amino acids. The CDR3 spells CASRRGREQYF. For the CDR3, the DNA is TGTGCCAGCCGGAGGGGGCGCGAGCAGTACTTC.

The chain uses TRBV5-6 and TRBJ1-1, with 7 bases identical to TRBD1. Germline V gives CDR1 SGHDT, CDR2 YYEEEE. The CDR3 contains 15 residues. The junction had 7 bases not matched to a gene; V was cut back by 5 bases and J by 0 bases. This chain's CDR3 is CASRPDRTLNTEAFF. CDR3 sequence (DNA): TGTGCCAGCAGACCGGACAGGACCTTGAACACTGAAGCTTTCTTT.

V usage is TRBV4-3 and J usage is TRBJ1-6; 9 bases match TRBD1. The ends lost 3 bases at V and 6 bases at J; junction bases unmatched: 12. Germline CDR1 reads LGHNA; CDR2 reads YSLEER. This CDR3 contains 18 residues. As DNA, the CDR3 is TGCGCCAGCAGCCAGGAACCTGGGACAGGGAATTTTAATTCACCCCTCCACTTT. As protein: CASSQEPGTGNFNSPLHF.

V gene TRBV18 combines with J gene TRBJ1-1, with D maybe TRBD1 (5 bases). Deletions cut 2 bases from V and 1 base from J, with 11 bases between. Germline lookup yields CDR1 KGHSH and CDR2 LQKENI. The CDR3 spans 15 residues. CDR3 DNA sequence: TGTGCCAGCTCACCAGGGGCAGGTTGGAACACTGAAGCTTTCTTT. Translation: CASSPGAGWNTEAFF.

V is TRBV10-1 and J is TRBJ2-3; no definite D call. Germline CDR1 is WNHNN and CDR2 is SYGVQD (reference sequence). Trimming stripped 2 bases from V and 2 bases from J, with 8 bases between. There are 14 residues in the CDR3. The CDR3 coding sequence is TGCGCCAGCAGTGAGGACATTCACACAGATACGCAGTATTTT. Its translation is CASSEDIHTDTQYF.

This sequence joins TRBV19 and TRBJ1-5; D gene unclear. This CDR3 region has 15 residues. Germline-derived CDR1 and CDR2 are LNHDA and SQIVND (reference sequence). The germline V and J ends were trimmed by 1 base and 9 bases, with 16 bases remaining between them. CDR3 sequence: CASSIGDTHGGPQHF. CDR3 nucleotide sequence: TGTGCCAGTAGTATAGGTGACACCCACGGCGGGCCCCAGCATTTT.

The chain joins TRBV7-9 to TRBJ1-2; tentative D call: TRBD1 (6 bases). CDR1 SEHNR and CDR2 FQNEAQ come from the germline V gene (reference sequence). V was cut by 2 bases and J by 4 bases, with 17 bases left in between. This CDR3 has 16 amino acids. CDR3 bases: TGTGCCAGCAGCTTATTCCGAGGGGGGACCATCTATGGCTACACCTTC. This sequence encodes CASSLFRGGTIYGYTF.

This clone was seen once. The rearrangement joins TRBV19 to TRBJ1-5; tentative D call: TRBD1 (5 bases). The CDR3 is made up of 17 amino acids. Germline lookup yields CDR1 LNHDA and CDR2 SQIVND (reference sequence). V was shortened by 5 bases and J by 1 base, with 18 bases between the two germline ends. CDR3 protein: CASSWWRDPRSNQPQHF. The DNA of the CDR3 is TGTGCCAGTAGTTGGTGGCGGGACCCCCGAAGCAATCAGCCCCAGCATTTT. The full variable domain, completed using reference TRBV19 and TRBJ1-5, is DGGITQSPKYLFRKEGQNVTLSCEQNLNHDAMYWYRQDPGQGLRLIYYSQIVNDFQKGDIAEGYSVSREKKESFPLTVTSAQKNPTAFYLCASSWWRDPRSNQPQHFGDGTRLSIL.

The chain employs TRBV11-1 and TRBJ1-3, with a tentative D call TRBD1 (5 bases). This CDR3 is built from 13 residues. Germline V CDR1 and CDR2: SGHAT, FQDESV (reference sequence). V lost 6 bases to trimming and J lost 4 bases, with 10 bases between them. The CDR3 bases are TGTGCCAGCAGAAGGGACGTCGGAAACACCATATATTTT. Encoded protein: CASRRDVGNTIYF.

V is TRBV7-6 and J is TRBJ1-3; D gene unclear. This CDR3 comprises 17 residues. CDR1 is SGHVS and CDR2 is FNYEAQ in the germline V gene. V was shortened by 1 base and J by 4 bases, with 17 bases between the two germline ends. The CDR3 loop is CASSLGAFGLIGNTIYF. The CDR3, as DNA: TGTGCCAGCAGCTTAGGTGCTTTCGGGCTCATCGGAAACACCATATATTTT.

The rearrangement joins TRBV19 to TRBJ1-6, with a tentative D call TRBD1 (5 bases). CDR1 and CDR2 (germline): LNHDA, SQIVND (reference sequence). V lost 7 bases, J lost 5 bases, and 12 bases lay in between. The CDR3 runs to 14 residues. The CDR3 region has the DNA TGTGCCAGTAAATTGGGGCAGGATAATTCACCCCTCCACTTT. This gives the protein CASKLGQDNSPLHF.

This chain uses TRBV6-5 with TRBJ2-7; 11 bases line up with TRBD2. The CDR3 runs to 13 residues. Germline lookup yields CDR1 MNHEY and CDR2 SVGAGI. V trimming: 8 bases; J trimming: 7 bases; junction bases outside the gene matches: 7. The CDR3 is CASSTSGGWEQYF. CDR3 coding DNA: TGTGCCAGCTCAACTAGCGGGGGTTGGGAGCAGTACTTC.

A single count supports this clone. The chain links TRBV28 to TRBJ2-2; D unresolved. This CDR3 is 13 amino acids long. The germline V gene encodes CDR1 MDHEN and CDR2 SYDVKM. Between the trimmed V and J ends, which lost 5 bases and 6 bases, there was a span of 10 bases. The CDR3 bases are TGTGCCAGCAGTCCCCCGGGTTCCGGGGAGCTGTTTTTT. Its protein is CASSPPGSGELFF.

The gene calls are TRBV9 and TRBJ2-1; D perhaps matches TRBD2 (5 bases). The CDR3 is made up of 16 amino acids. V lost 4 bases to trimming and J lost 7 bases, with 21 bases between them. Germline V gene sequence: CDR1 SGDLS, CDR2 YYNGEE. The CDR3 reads CASSPRVFVGGNEQFF. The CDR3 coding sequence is TGTGCCAGCAGCCCTAGAGTGTTCGTGGGCGGGAATGAGCAGTTCTTC.

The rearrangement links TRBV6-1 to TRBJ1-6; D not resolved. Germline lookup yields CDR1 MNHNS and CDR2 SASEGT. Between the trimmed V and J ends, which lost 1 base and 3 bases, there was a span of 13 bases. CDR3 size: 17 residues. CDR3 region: CASSEEVNRLYNSPLHF. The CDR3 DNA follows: TGTGCCAGCAGTGAAGAAGTAAACCGTCTCTATAATTCACCCCTCCACTTT.

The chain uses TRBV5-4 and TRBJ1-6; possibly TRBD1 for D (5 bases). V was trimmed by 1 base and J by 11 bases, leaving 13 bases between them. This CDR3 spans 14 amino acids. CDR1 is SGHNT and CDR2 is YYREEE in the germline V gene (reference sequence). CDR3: CASSLWGGGAPLHF. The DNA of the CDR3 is TGTGCCAGCAGCTTGTGGGGGGGTGGTGCACCCCTCCACTTT.

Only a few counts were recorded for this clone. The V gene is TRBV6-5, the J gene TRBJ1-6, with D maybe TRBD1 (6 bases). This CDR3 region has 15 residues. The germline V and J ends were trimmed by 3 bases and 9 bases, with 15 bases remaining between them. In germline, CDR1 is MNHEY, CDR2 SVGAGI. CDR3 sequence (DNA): TGTGCCAGCAGTTATGGAGGGGGACTCGGTTCACCCCTCCACTTT. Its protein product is CASSYGGGLGSPLHF.

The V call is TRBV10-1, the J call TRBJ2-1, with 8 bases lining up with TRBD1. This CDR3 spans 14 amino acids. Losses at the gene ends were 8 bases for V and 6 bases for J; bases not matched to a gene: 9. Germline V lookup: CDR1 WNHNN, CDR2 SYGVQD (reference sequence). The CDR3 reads CASRRQGLCNEQFF. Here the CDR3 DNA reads TGCGCCAGCCGGCGACAGGGGCTATGCAATGAGCAGTTCTTC.

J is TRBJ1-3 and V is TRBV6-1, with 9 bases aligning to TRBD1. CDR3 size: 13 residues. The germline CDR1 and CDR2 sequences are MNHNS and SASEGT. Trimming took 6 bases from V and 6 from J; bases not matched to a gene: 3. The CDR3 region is CASRNRGLNTIYF. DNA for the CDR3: TGTGCCAGCAGAAACAGGGGGCTAAACACCATATATTTT.